These 3 T cell receptor beta chains were sequenced from one sample in a study of human T cells and chemical hapten exposure. The sample's time point: pre-sensitization, week 0. Stated treatment: therapeutic diphenylcyclopropenone sensitization with weekly scalp DPC. TCRdb independently ran MiXCR on the RACE reads; one entry per CDR3 protein. The repertoire holds approximately 320,000 distinct CDR3 sequences, with around 5.5% as singletons. The material sequenced was whole blood, taken in connection with sensitization to the hapten diphenylcyclopropenone (DPC). Receptor source: a young woman with alopecia areata. Some clones in this sample may be carry-over from other donors' samples.

This clonotype was found many times. The V call is TRBV2, the J call TRBJ1-1; 11 bases align to TRBD1. Unmatched junction bases numbered 14, after V lost 6 bases and J lost 5 bases. This CDR3 has 17 amino acids. The germline gives CDR1 SNHLY, CDR2 FYNNEI. The CDR3 DNA reads as TGTGCCAGCAGCCCCGGACAGGGGGCCACCCGGGTGACTGAAGCTTTCTTT. Encoded protein: CASSPGQGATRVTEAFF.

This clonotype showed up many times. The chain carries TRBV12-3 or TRBV12-4 and TRBJ1-1, with 7 bases identical to TRBD1. Trimming took 5 bases from V and 5 from J; bases not matched to a gene: 8. The CDR3 contains 14 residues. CDR3 residues: CASSPTGRVTEAFF. In DNA form, the CDR3 reads TGTGCCAGCAGTCCGACAGGGCGAGTAACTGAAGCTTTCTTT.

This rearrangement joins TRBV6-2 or TRBV6-3 to TRBJ1-1, with TRBD1 identical over 8 bases. The trim removed 7 bases at V and 2 bases at J, leaving 12 bases unmatched. CDR1 is MNHEY, CDR2 SVGEGT, per germline. The CDR3 extends over 16 amino acids. The CDR3 reads CASIITPGTGNTEAFF. The CDR3 coding sequence is TGTGCCAGCATCATCACACCGGGGACAGGAAACACTGAAGCTTTCTTT.